Sequencing of this TCR beta chain was carried out in a study of Graves' ophthalmopathy and Graves' hyperthyroidism. Study-wide results and limits: The authors also found most expanded thyroid clonotypes above 0.001 frequency in blood.

This clonotype appeared many times. As yet, its antigen is unknown. Amplification from RNA transcripts yielded the TCR beta CDR3 regions. After a first-round RT-PCR with HTBI primers, a second-round multiplex PCR was run. TCRdb independently ran MiXCR on the multiplex PCR reads; one entry per CDR3 protein. Among about 550,000 distinct CDR3 sequences listed, about 40% were seen once. The hyperthyroidism patients had a new diagnosis of under 2 months' duration and were aged 18 to 65. Patients were left out if they had other autoimmune diseases, uncontrolled infections, pregnancy or lactation. Diagnosis relied on clinical symptoms, serum thyroxine, TRAb, thyroid ultrasound and orbital computed tomography. Material: peripheral blood or thyroid tissue (not recorded which). This TCR was sampled from an adult man with Graves' hyperthyroidism.

In nucleotides, the CDR3 is TGCGCCAGCAGCTTTGTGCCAGGGGCTTCGCCGGGCTATGGCTACACCTTC. Amino acid sequence: CASSFVPGASPGYGYTF. The gene calls are TRBV5-1 and TRBJ1-2, with a tentative D call TRBD1 (6 bases). The CDR3 covers 17 residues. Germline lookup yields CDR1 SGHRS and CDR2 YFSETQ. Trimming left V 2 bases short and J 4 bases short, with 21 bases between.